This is a list of T cell receptor beta chains from one sample in a study of beta chain features in type 1 diabetes. Libraries were prepared by immunoSEQ multiplex PCR; TCRdb keeps only in-frame clonotypes and omits some of them. The sample records a few hundred thousand clones, 8.5% to 10% being singletons. What was sequenced was central memory CD4+ T cells from blood. Receptors were obtained from a young man with type 1 diabetes. CDR3s include the opening cysteine and the closing phenylalanine or tryptophan. D genes are given only for firm matches. Clone size is not always given. Where it is, it says once, few, many or a class for expanded clones.

d_gene	abundance	v_gene	j_gene	CDR3nt	CDR3aa
TRBD1	few	TRBV7-8	TRBJ2-7	TGTGCCAGTGCAAGAACAGGGGTTACCTACGAGCAGTACTTC	CASARTGVTYEQYF
-	few	TRBV29-1	TRBJ1-1	TGCAGCTTGTACGACCCGAACACTGAAGCTTTCTTT	CSLYDPNTEAFF
TRBD2	few	TRBV18	TRBJ2-5	TGTGCCAGCTCGCCGGGACTAGCGGGAGAGGGTGAGACCCAGTACTTC	CASSPGLAGEGETQYF
-	-	TRBV5-1	TRBJ2-2	TGCGCCAGCAGCTTGGTCGGGGACGGCGTCGGGGAGCTGTTTTTT	CASSLVGDGVGELFF
TRBD1	-	TRBV29-1	TRBJ2-7	TGCAGCGTAGGCCGGACAGGGGAGGGCGAGCAGTACTTC	CSVGRTGEGEQYF
-	few	TRBV2	TRBJ1-1	TGTGCCAGCAGTGGGGCCGTTGGGAACACTGAAGCTTTCTTT	CASSGAVGNTEAFF
-	-	TRBV15	TRBJ2-7	TGTGCCACCAGCAGAGTTATCGGCGGGGCCTCCTACGAGCAGTACTTC	CATSRVIGGASYEQYF
-	few	TRBV27	TRBJ1-5	TGTGCCAGCAGGGGGACCGCGAATCAGCCCCAGCATTTT	CASRGTANQPQHF
-	-	TRBV9	TRBJ2-1	TGTGCCAGCAGCGTAGCCCCAAACAATGAGCAGTTCTTC	CASSVAPNNEQFF
-	few	TRBV29-1	TRBJ2-1	TGCAGCGTTCGGGGGGCCAGTGAGCAGTTCTTC	CSVRGASEQFF
TRBD1	few	TRBV5-8	TRBJ1-2	TGTGCCAGCAGAAGGCCGGGACAGGGCGTCTATGGCTACACCTTC	CASRRPGQGVYGYTF
-	-	TRBV19	TRBJ1-5	TGTGCCAGTAGTATAAACGGGAATCAGCCCCAGCATTTT	CASSINGNQPQHF
TRBD2	few	TRBV7-2	TRBJ2-2	TGTGCCAGCAGCCGTACTAGCGGGAGGGCCCTCACCGGGGAGCTGTTTTTT	CASSRTSGRALTGELFF
TRBD1	-	TRBV7-9	TRBJ2-3	TGTGCCAGCAGCTGGGACAGGGTTTCAGATACGCAGTATTTT	CASSWDRVSDTQYF
TRBD1	few	TRBV4-3	TRBJ1-5	TGCGCCAGCAGCCTAGGGACAGGGAGCAATCAGCCCCAGCATTTT	CASSLGTGSNQPQHF
-	few	TRBV29-1	TRBJ2-7	TGCAGCGTTGAGGGCAGCACGTCTTACGAGCAGTACTTC	CSVEGSTSYEQYF
-	few	TRBV18	TRBJ1-4	TGTGCCAGCTCACCACGGGGATCTAATGAAAAACTGTTTTTT	CASSPRGSNEKLFF
TRBD2	-	TRBV11-2	TRBJ2-3	TGTGCCAGCAGCTTTGGGGGGACTAGCGGCCTCACAGATACGCAGTATTTT	CASSFGGTSGLTDTQYF
-	-	TRBV29-1	TRBJ2-3	TGCAGCGTTGAAGGGTCCTACCGGGGATCAGATACGCAGTATTTT	CSVEGSYRGSDTQYF
-	many	TRBV7-6	TRBJ2-5	TGTGCCAGCAGCTTAGTACCCGCCCAGGGGGGCGGAGAGACCCAGTACTTC	CASSLVPAQGGGETQYF
-	few	TRBV4-2	TRBJ2-7	TGTGCCAGCAGCCAAGGGGTGAAATACGAGCAGTACTTC	CASSQGVKYEQYF
TRBD2	many	TRBV10-2	TRBJ2-7	TGCGCCAGCAGTACGGCGGGAGGTCAGGAGTACTTC	CASSTAGGQEYF
-	once	TRBV19	TRBJ1-5	TGTGCCAGTAGTATAGGAGGGGAGCCCCAGCATTTT	CASSIGGEPQHF
-	-	TRBV4-1	TRBJ1-5	TGCGCCAGCAGCCCCCCTGGAGCCCGCAATCAGCCCCAGCATTTT	CASSPPGARNQPQHF
TRBD2	-	TRBV5-1	TRBJ2-1	TGCGCCAGCAGCTTGGCTTCTAGCGGGAGTAGGGAGCAGTTCTTC	CASSLASSGSREQFF
TRBD1	-	TRBV11-3	TRBJ1-2	TGTGCCAGCAGCTTAGATGGCCCAGGGGGTGACTATGGCTACACCTTC	CASSLDGPGGDYGYTF
-	few	TRBV19	TRBJ2-6	TGTGCCAGTAAATTCGGGTTGGGTGGGGCCAACGTCCTGACTTTC	CASKFGLGGANVLTF
-	few	TRBV6-5	TRBJ2-1	TGTGCCAGCAGCTCCCGGGACACAACCTACAATGAGCAGTTCTTC	CASSSRDTTYNEQFF
-	-	TRBV19	TRBJ2-1	TGTGCCAGTAGTCCGCGCCGGGACTGGATATACAATGAGCAGTTCTTC	CASSPRRDWIYNEQFF
-	-	TRBV6-6	TRBJ1-5	TGTGCCAGCAGTTACGCAGGGGTCAATCAGCCCCAGCATTTT	CASSYAGVNQPQHF
-	few	TRBV27	TRBJ2-3	TGTGCCAGCAGCCTCTCAAGCACAGATACGCAGTATTTT	CASSLSSTDTQYF
-	few	TRBV6-4	TRBJ2-2	TGTGCCAGCACCCGGAGTTCAGTCGGGGAGCTGTTTTTT	CASTRSSVGELFF
TRBD1	few	TRBV9	TRBJ1-2	TGTGCCAGCAGCCAAACTACAGGGGGCGAGGGCTACACCTTC	CASSQTTGGEGYTF
-	-	TRBV6-5	TRBJ2-1	TGTGCCAGCAGTTATCGCAATGAGCAGTTCTTC	CASSYRNEQFF
-	-	TRBV7-3	TRBJ2-7	TGTGCCAGCAGCTTAGAGGGGTCCTCCTACGAGCAGTACTTC	CASSLEGSSYEQYF
-	few	TRBV19	TRBJ2-3	TGTGCCAGTAGTAACCGGGACGGATCTAGCACAGATACGCAGTATTTT	CASSNRDGSSTDTQYF
TRBD2	few	TRBV15	TRBJ2-7	TGTGCCACCAGCAGAGAAAGAGGACTAGCGGGAGAGGGCGAGCAGTACTTC	CATSRERGLAGEGEQYF
TRBD1	few	TRBV7-9	TRBJ2-1	TGCGCCAGCAGCTCGGGACAGGGACACAATGAGCAGTTCTTC	CASSSGQGHNEQFF
-	few	TRBV11-3	TRBJ2-1	TGTGCCAGCAGCGCGGGTTATAAGCAGTTCTTC	CASSAGYKQFF
-	few	TRBV15	TRBJ2-7	TGTGCCACCAGCAGAGATGTACAGGGCTACGAGCAGTACTTC	CATSRDVQGYEQYF
-	-	TRBV20-1	TRBJ1-2	TGCAGTTGCTATAGGAGCTATGGCTACACCTTC	CSCYRSYGYTF
-	-	TRBV7-9	TRBJ2-2	TGTGCCAGCAGCCAGTCCTCCGGGGAGCTGTTTTTT	CASSQSSGELFF